This T cell receptor (beta chain) was recovered during a study of CD8+CD57+ T cells in acquired aplastic anemia (dated by TCRdb to between 2018 and 2020). Notes on the research overall: DNA extracted from sorted CD4+ and CD8+ cells had a mean of approximately 3.5 ug, with a range of roughly 0.2 to 30 ug. A CD8+CD57+ expansion meant a frequency higher than the mean frequency seen in healthy subjects. The study at large found these results: CD8+ Simpson's diversity did not differ significantly between patients and healthy controls (P=0.060). Although roughly 29 CD8+ CDR3 sequences were shared by patients and controls, these sequences appeared highly expressed in patients and within the immunodominant clones of patients.

TCR beta VDJ combination and CDR3 sequence profiling used genomic DNA as the template. TCR repertoire sequencing was run on an Illumina HiSeq 2000. On the authors' methods: TRBV/TRBJ rearrangement plots, CDR3 size and DJ length profiles, and Simpson's diversity index were used to evaluate the repertoires. The most abundant DNA sequence in the deep sequencing data was defined as the immunodominant clone. CDR3 amino acid sequences were checked for sharing between subjects and were compared against published repertoires and the VDJdb database. Starting from the raw public reads, TCRdb applied fastp trimming at Q25, assembled clones with MiXCR and retained in-frame beta chains. Rows with a matching CDR3 protein are joined into one entry that keeps the most common DNA and genes. TCRdb's processing, not the authors', yielded these V and J calls. Recorded for this sample are more than 150,000 distinct CDR3 sequences; under 50% of them occurred a single time. Roughly 2% of the sample comes from the top ten.

As to this clonotype: Which antigen it targets is not known. Base qualities are not recorded, but no much larger clone differs from it by a single base.

The germline V gene supplies CDR1 SGHVS and CDR2 FNYEAQ. Trimming costs V 6 bases and J 8 bases, and their ends lie 13 bases apart. Measured from the cysteine to the phenylalanine, the CDR3 is 12 residues long. CDR3 DNA only is kept here, 36 bases in frame from base 1. Expansion of CD8+CD57+ cells had been shown by flow cytometry in the patients chosen for sequencing. Every patient had severe acquired aplastic anemia, diagnosed using the International Study of Aplastic Anemia and Agranulocytosis and Camitta criteria. Patients had received no therapy at the time of blood sampling. In this study, sorted CD4+ and CD8+ T cells from the blood of healthy subjects and of severe aplastic anemia patients had their TCR repertoires deep-sequenced. Patients were enrolled in the USA under clinicaltrials.gov protocols 00001620, 01623167, 00001397, 00071045, 00081523 and 00961064. Ficoll-Paque density gradient centrifugation was used to isolate peripheral blood mononuclear cells. Before DNA extraction, CD4+ and CD8+ T cells were sorted with FACS or magnetic beads.

This TCR was recovered from a human donor with aplastic anemia. Sequencing was done on a sample of sorted CD4+, CD8+, or CD8+CD57+ T cells (not recorded which) from PBMCs. In this chain, TRBV7-6 is recombined with TRBJ1-2; no D segment can be confidently identified. The CDR3 reads CASSSAFGGYTF. The DNA is as follows: TGTGCCAGCAGTTCTGCCTTTGGGGGCTACACCTTC.